These 25 T cell receptor beta chains were sequenced from one sample in a study of CDR3 diversity in severe acne. TCRdb recomputed calls from the PCR reads with MiXCR, one row per CDR3 protein. The sample comprises more than 85,000 distinct CDR3 sequences, roughly half of which are singletons, and about an eighth rests with the top ten. The sequencing input was blood. These receptors were obtained from a male donor with acne.

This clonotype was found many times. The chain links TRBV7-8 to TRBJ1-1, with 7 bases matching TRBD1. Germline CDR1 and CDR2: SGHVS and FQNEAQ. V lost 5 bases and J lost 3; bases outside the gene matches: 3. The CDR3 consists of 13 residues. CDR3 coding DNA: TGTGCCAGCAGCCGGGACAGCGACACTGAAGCTTTCTTT. Encoded protein: CASSRDSDTEAFF. Using reference TRBV7-8 and TRBJ1-1 for the parts outside the CDR3, the full variable domain is GAGVSQSPRYKVAKRGQDVALRCDPISGHVSLFWYQQALGQGPEFLTYFQNEAQLDKSGLPSDRFFAERPEGSVSTLKIQRTQQEDSAVYLCASSRDSDTEAFFGQGTRLTVV.

This clonotype was observed a few times. Given a much more abundant clone one base away, this may be a read error. This sequence joins TRBV11-2 and TRBJ2-1; TRBD2 aligns across 7 bases. The length of the CDR3 is 15 residues. After removal of 1 base from V and 0 bases from J, the junction contained 0 bases not matched to a gene. Per germline, CDR1 SGHAT and CDR2 FQNNGV. This chain's CDR3 is CASSLGGSSYNEQFF. Here the CDR3 DNA reads TGTGCCAGCAGCTTAGGCGGGAGCTCCTACAATGAGCAGTTCTTC.

In DNA form, the CDR3 reads TGTGCCAGCAGCTTAGGGGGCCTGACCTACGAGCAGTACTTC. Amino acids: CASSLGGLTYEQYF. The chain uses TRBV7-8 and TRBJ2-7; D is perhaps TRBD1 (5 bases). The V and J ends lost 1 base and 2 bases respectively, with 9 bases between them. There are 14 residues in the CDR3. Germline V gene data show CDR1 as SGHVS and CDR2 as FQNEAQ.

The chain has TRBV7-2 and TRBJ1-5, with 8 nucleotides matching TRBD1. V lost 4 bases, J lost 7 bases, and 15 bases stayed unmatched. The germline V gene encodes CDR1 SGHTA and CDR2 FQGNSA. The CDR3 spans 17 residues. The CDR3 DNA sequence: TGTGCCAGCAGCTCCGGGACAGGCTTCCCACTTTTACAGCCCCAGCATTTT. Protein sequence: CASSSGTGFPLLQPQHF.

Ten or more counts support this clonotype. The chain has TRBV12-3 or TRBV12-4 and TRBJ2-2; maybe TRBD1 (6 bases). The CDR3 has 14 residues. V lost 5 bases and J lost 7, with 14 bases in between. CDR3 region: CASSHTGMNGELFF. DNA of the CDR3: TGTGCCAGCAGTCATACAGGGATGAACGGGGAGCTGTTTTTT.

This clonotype has ten or more counts. The chain carries TRBV25-1 and TRBJ1-2, with D hard to call. This CDR3 has 10 residues. V lost 8 bases, J lost 6 bases, and 7 bases lay in between. The germline V gene encodes CDR1 MGHDK and CDR2 SYGVNS. The CDR3 DNA sequence: TGTGCCAGCCTGGGCAATGGCTACACCTTC. Its translation: CASLGNGYTF.

This sequence joins TRBV29-1 and TRBJ2-7; 9 bases line up with TRBD1. The germline V gene encodes CDR1 SQVTM and CDR2 ANQGSEA. The trim removed 3 bases at V and 2 bases at J, leaving 17 bases unmatched. The CDR3 is made up of 18 amino acids. CDR3 nucleotide sequence: TGCAGCGTTGAGGTTACAGGGGGCCGGGCCAGGGTCCCCTACGAGCAGTACTTC. This gives the protein CSVEVTGGRARVPYEQYF.

Points on this clonotype: The junction departs from the called germline gene at one end, perhaps through a read error. J is TRBJ2-2 and V is TRBV4-1; possibly TRBD2 for D (6 bases). This CDR3 spans 12 amino acids. The V gene's germline CDR1 is MGHRA and CDR2 YSYEKL. CDR3 bases: TGCGCCAGCAGCCACGTGGACGGGGGGCTGTTTTTT. Protein product: CASSHVDGGLFF.

The chain combines TRBV5-5 with TRBJ1-2; D remains ambiguous. V lost 4 bases, J lost 4 bases, and 14 bases lay in between. Germline V gene data show CDR1 as SGHKS and CDR2 as YYEKEE (reference sequence). This CDR3 has 14 amino acids. CDR3 sequence: CASSQDLASYGYTF. The CDR3 nucleotides are TGTGCCAGCAGCCAAGACCTCGCGAGCTATGGCTACACCTTC.

This clonotype appeared once. The gene calls are TRBV20-1 and TRBJ2-7; D is uncertain. Germline V gene sequence: CDR1 DFQATT, CDR2 SNEGSKA (reference sequence). Trimming removed 6 bases at V and 5 bases at J, with 5 bases between. The CDR3 extends over 9 amino acids. CDR3 region: CSAADEQYF. The CDR3 region has the DNA TGCAGTGCAGCCGACGAGCAGTACTTC.

This sequence joins TRBV5-1 and TRBJ2-7, with D perhaps assigned TRBD1 or TRBD2 (5 bases each). Germline assignment: CDR1 SGHRS and CDR2 YFSETQ. This CDR3 region has 15 residues. The V end lost 4 bases, the J end lost 4 bases, and 18 bases lay between the germline ends. The CDR3 loop reads CASSPEGRDPYEQYF. The CDR3 DNA follows: TGCGCCAGCAGCCCAGAGGGCAGGGACCCTTACGAGCAGTACTTC.

The sample holds one count of this clonotype. Because it lacks the conserved phenylalanine or tryptophan at the end, this CDR3 is likely a read error. The rearrangement links TRBV12-3 or TRBV12-4 to TRBJ2-3; D not resolved. V lost 6 bases to trimming and J lost 6 bases, with 16 bases between them. This CDR3 has 14 residues. DNA for the CDR3: TGTGCCAGCAGATCTCTAACTTACACGGATACGCAGTATCTT. Translating gives CASRSLTYTDTQYL.

This rearrangement joins TRBV5-6 to TRBJ1-2; no clear D gene. V was pared by 5 bases and J by 0 bases, with 14 bases between. Germline lookup yields CDR1 SGHDT and CDR2 YYEEEE. The CDR3 has 15 residues. The CDR3 DNA reads as TGTGCCAGCAGACCCGAGGAGGGTTCTAACTATGGCTACACCTTC. The encoded protein is CASRPEEGSNYGYTF.

This clonotype was counted many times. This CDR3 is CASSQDDSSYNEQFF. CDR3 bases: TGCGCCAGCAGCCAAGATGACTCCTCCTACAATGAGCAGTTCTTC. V gene TRBV4-1 combines with J gene TRBJ2-1; D ambiguous. This CDR3 spans 15 amino acids. CDR1 is MGHRA, CDR2 YSYEKL, per germline. V was pared by 0 bases and J by 0 bases, with 6 bases between.

The V call is TRBV20-1, the J call TRBJ1-2; 10 bases align to TRBD1. CDR1 DFQATT and CDR2 SNEGSKA come from the germline V gene (reference sequence). This CDR3 spans 15 amino acids. Losses at the gene ends were 7 bases for V and 4 bases for J; bases not matched to a gene: 12. The CDR3: CSETGQGISGYGYTF. DNA of the CDR3: TGCAGTGAGACGGGACAGGGGATCTCCGGCTATGGCTACACCTTC.

In regard to this clonotype: This may be a read error, as it is one base from a much larger clone. The rearrangement uses TRBV6-5 and TRBJ1-6; D remains ambiguous. Germline values: CDR1 MNHEY, CDR2 SVGAGI. The CDR3 sequence is 13 residues long. The CDR3 DNA follows: TGTGCCAGCAAGCGCTCCTATAATTCACCCCCCCACTTT. Its protein product is CASKRSYNSPPHF.

This clonotype was seen a handful of times. The J gene is TRBJ2-4, the V gene TRBV4-1, with D possibly being TRBD2 (7 bases). The V gene's germline CDR1 is MGHRA and CDR2 YSYEKL. The CDR3 is 16 amino acids. V dropped 0 bases and J dropped 6 bases, with 15 bases sitting between them. CDR3 loop: CASSQEGGGGINIQYF. DNA for the CDR3: TGCGCCAGCAGCCAAGAAGGCGGGGGCGGAATAAACATTCAGTACTTC.

This clonotype was seen repeatedly, ten times or more. V gene TRBV20-1 combines with J gene TRBJ2-2; 9 bases match TRBD2. V was pared by 7 bases and J by 3 bases, with 6 bases of the junction left unmatched. This CDR3 has 14 amino acids. Germline V gene sequence: CDR1 DFQATT, CDR2 SNEGSKA (reference sequence). DNA for the CDR3: TGCAGTGTTCGGCTAGCGGGATACACCGGGGAGCTGTTTTTT. Translated: CSVRLAGYTGELFF.

The chain employs TRBV20-1 and TRBJ2-7, with 8 bases aligning to TRBD2. CDR1 and CDR2 (germline): DFQATT, SNEGSKA (reference sequence). This CDR3 is 14 amino acids long. V was clipped by 3 bases and J by 11 bases; unmatched bases: 15. CDR3 coding DNA: TGCAGTGCTAGTCCCGGGACTAGGACGCGCCGGGAGTACTTC. Encoded protein: CSASPGTRTRREYF.

The chain joins TRBV14 to TRBJ2-5; 7 nucleotides align to TRBD1. The CDR3 has 17 amino acids. Germline CDR1 SGHDN, CDR2 FVKESK. Unmatched junction bases numbered 7, after V lost 0 bases and J lost 0 bases. In DNA, the CDR3 is TGTGCCAGCAGCCAAGAAGTCACAGGGGCCAACCAAGAGACCCAGTACTTC. Its translation is CASSQEVTGANQETQYF.

Points on this clonotype: One end of the junction varies from germline; a read error may be responsible. This sequence joins TRBV10-3 and TRBJ2-2; D perhaps matches TRBD2 (6 bases). CDR1 ENHRY and CDR2 SYGVKD come from the germline V gene. CDR3 length equals 14 residues. The CDR3 nucleotides are TGTGCCAGCAGTATTGGAGGGGACACCGGGGAGCTGTTTTTT. It is translated as CASSIGGDTGELFF.

Of note for this clonotype: Lacking the conserved final phenylalanine or tryptophan, this CDR3 likely reflects a read error. The gene calls are TRBV2 and TRBJ2-3, with a possible D match to TRBD1 (5 bases). This CDR3 has 15 amino acids. Looked up from germline, CDR1 is SNHLY and CDR2 is FYNNEI. The CDR3 region is CDSSEPGSSTDTQYL. CDR3 nucleotide sequence: TGTGACAGCAGTGAGCCAGGGTCTAGCACAGATACGCAGTATCTT.

A remark on this clonotype: Because it lacks the conserved phenylalanine or tryptophan at the end, this CDR3 is likely a read error. The rearrangement uses TRBV28 and TRBJ2-3; the D gene is possibly TRBD2 (7 bases). Trimming shortened V by 2 bases and J by 3 bases, and 15 bases separated the two germline ends. The CDR3 consists of 16 residues. Germline CDR1 MDHEN, CDR2 SYDVKM. The CDR3 DNA reads as TGTGCCAGCAGTTTAGAACAGGGAGGGGGGACAGATACGCAGTATTTA. It yields the protein CASSLEQGGGTDTQYL.

The CDR3 region is CSARTGGVYEQYF. Written as DNA, the CDR3 is TGCAGTGCTAGGACGGGGGGCGTATACGAGCAGTACTTC. This chain joins TRBV20-1 and TRBJ2-7; perhaps TRBD2 as D (7 bases). Germline V gives CDR1 DFQATT, CDR2 SNEGSKA (reference sequence). There are 13 residues in the CDR3. Trimming shortened V by 3 bases and J by 4 bases, and 13 bases separated the two germline ends.

The chain has TRBV6-1 and TRBJ2-7, with 12 bases aligning to TRBD1. The V gene end was trimmed by 8 bases and the J gene end by 5 bases; junction bases not matched to a gene: 7. The CDR3 consists of 14 residues. Looked up from germline, CDR1 is MNHNS and CDR2 is SASEGT. The CDR3 nucleotides read TGTGCCAGCGGCCCGGGGACAGGGGGCCACGAGCAGTACTTC. It codes for CASGPGTGGHEQYF.